The 15 T cell receptor beta chains in this list originate from one sample, sequenced in a study of T cells after yellow fever vaccination. A single record per CDR3 protein comes from TCRdb applying MiXCR to the 5' RACE reads. This table holds some 300,000 distinct CDR3 sequences, roughly 3.5% found once. Sequenced material: PBMCs, taken on the day of the yellow fever booster vaccination. These receptors were collected from a man aged 18 to 30 who received the YFV17D yellow fever vaccine.

This clonotype was observed many times. The J gene is TRBJ2-1, the V gene TRBV18; perhaps TRBD1 as D (6 bases). Trimming took 9 bases from V and 8 from J, leaving 17 bases between them. From germline, CDR1 is KGHSH and CDR2 LQKENI. CDR3 length equals 13 residues. The CDR3 DNA follows: TGTGCCAGTTCAGGGGAAGGTCTCTATGAGCAGTTCTTC. Translating it yields CASSGEGLYEQFF.

Many counts were recorded for this clonotype. The chain couples TRBV20-1 to TRBJ2-3, with 10 positions matching TRBD2. With V trimmed by 5 bases and J by 6 bases, 8 bases remained unmatched. This CDR3 has 14 residues. Per germline, CDR1 DFQATT and CDR2 SNEGSKA (reference sequence). The CDR3 loop reads CSAGQAGGQDTQYF. CDR3 nucleotides: TGCAGTGCTGGGCAAGCGGGGGGGCAGGATACGCAGTATTTT.

This chain joins TRBV2 and TRBJ1-5; 7 bases agree with TRBD1. In germline, CDR1 is SNHLY, CDR2 FYNNEI. The CDR3 totals 14 residues. V lost 8 bases to trimming and J lost 0 bases; unmatched junction nucleotides: 4. The CDR3 DNA is TGTGCCAGCCAGGGGGACAGTAGCAATCAGCCCCAGCATTTT. Protein: CASQGDSSNQPQHF.

This clonotype occurred many times. The chain couples TRBV6-2 or TRBV6-3 to TRBJ2-2; 11 bases line up with TRBD2. With V trimmed by 0 bases and J by 4 bases, 1 base remained unmatched. Germline CDR1 is MNHEY and CDR2 is SVGEGT. This CDR3 has 16 amino acids. DNA of the CDR3: TGTGCCAGCAGTTACTCTACTAGCGGGGGCACCGGGGAGCTGTTTTTT. It is translated as CASSYSTSGGTGELFF.

This clonotype appeared many times. The chain employs TRBV4-3 and TRBJ2-3; 13 bases fit TRBD2. CDR3 length equals 17 residues. Germline values: CDR1 LGHNA, CDR2 YSLEER. J gave up 3 bases and V 0 bases, and 3 bases lay outside the gene matches. The CDR3 loop is CASSQDRTSGGTDTQYF. As DNA, the CDR3 is TGCGCCAGCAGCCAAGATCGGACTAGCGGGGGTACAGATACGCAGTATTTT.

This clonotype was detected a few times. The rearrangement links TRBV12-3 or TRBV12-4 to TRBJ2-7; D is possibly TRBD2 (5 bases). Trimming cost V 0 bases and J 9 bases, with 18 bases left between them. CDR3 length: 15 residues. The CDR3 DNA reads as TGTGCCAGCAGTTTAGCGCTCGGACTTAAGAACGTGCAGTACTTC. Translated: CASSLALGLKNVQYF.

The table lists this clonotype with a few counts. The V call is TRBV5-4, the J call TRBJ2-2; TRBD2 matches at 8 bases. Germline lookup yields CDR1 SGHNT and CDR2 YYREEE (reference sequence). J gave up 4 bases and V 5 bases, and 7 bases lay outside the gene matches. CDR3 size: 15 residues. The CDR3 coding sequence is TGTGCCAGCAGAACGGGGGGGGGCATCACCGGGGAGCTGTTTTTT. Protein: CASRTGGGITGELFF. Using reference TRBV5-4 and TRBJ2-2 for the parts outside the CDR3, the full variable domain is ETGVTQSPTHLIKTRGQQVTLRCSSQSGHNTVSWYQQALGQGPQFIFQYYREEENGRGNFPPRFSGLQFPNYSSELNVNALELDDSALYLCASRTGGGITGELFFGEGSRLTVL.

The V call is TRBV6-5, the J call TRBJ2-2; TRBD1 agrees at 7 bases. This CDR3 region has 18 residues. The germline CDR1 and CDR2 sequences are MNHEY and SVGAGI. V was clipped by 10 bases and J by 2 bases; unmatched bases: 19. The CDR3 reads CATARGTATYINTGELFF. The CDR3 DNA is TGTGCCACGGCCCGAGGGACAGCAACTTACATTAACACCGGGGAGCTGTTTTTT.

The table lists this clonotype with a few counts. The chain carries TRBV5-1 and TRBJ1-2; TRBD1 might be the D (6 bases). Trimming removed 3 bases at V and 1 base at J, with 13 bases between. The CDR3 is 15 amino acids. CDR1 is SGHRS and CDR2 is YFSETQ in the germline V gene. The DNA of the CDR3 is TGCGCCAGCAGCTCGGAGGGGGAGAATAACTATGGCTACACCTTC. This gives the protein CASSSEGENNYGYTF.

This clonotype was detected ten times or more. The gene calls are TRBV2 and TRBJ2-4, with TRBD2 matching 7 bases. CDR1 and CDR2 (germline): SNHLY, FYNNEI. The V gene end was trimmed by 6 bases and the J gene end by 7 bases; junction bases not matched to a gene: 3. This CDR3 is 12 amino acids long. The chain's CDR3 is CASRGDYNIQYF. The CDR3 DNA sequence: TGTGCCAGCAGGGGGGACTACAACATTCAGTACTTC.

The genes are TRBV30 and TRBJ1-1; D perhaps matches TRBD1 (6 bases). The V end was cut by 2 bases, the J end by 11 bases, with 24 bases between. Germline CDR1 is GTSNPN and CDR2 is SVGIG (reference sequence). The CDR3 runs 15 residues. CDR3: CAWSYYGGLGIWAFF. For the CDR3, the DNA is TGTGCCTGGAGTTACTACGGGGGGCTCGGTATATGGGCTTTCTTT. Using reference TRBV30 and TRBJ1-1 for the parts outside the CDR3, the full variable domain is SQTIHQWPATLVQPVGSPLSLECTVEGTSNPNLYWYRQAAGRGLQLLFYSVGIGQISSEVPQNLSASRPQDRQFILSSKKLLLSDSGFYLCAWSYYGGLGIWAFFGQGTRLTVV.

Ten or more counts support this clonotype. This sequence joins TRBV4-3 and TRBJ2-1; 8 bases map to TRBD1. Germline CDR1 is LGHNA and CDR2 is YSLEER. The CDR3 extends over 16 amino acids. J gave up 3 bases and V 0 bases, and 4 bases lay outside the gene matches. DNA for the CDR3: TGCGCCAGCAGCCAAGATGCGGACAGGGACTACAATGAGCAGTTCTTC. This encodes CASSQDADRDYNEQFF.

The CDR3 loop is CSVGEGDNQPQHF. CDR3 coding DNA: TGCAGCGTTGGGGAGGGGGACAATCAGCCCCAGCATTTT. The chain combines TRBV29-1 with TRBJ1-5, with D possibly being TRBD1 (6 bases). The CDR3 has 13 amino acids. The V gene lost 4 bases and the J gene lost 3 bases, with 10 bases spanning the gap. Germline values: CDR1 SQVTM, CDR2 ANQGSEA.

This clonotype has a handful of counts. The chain links TRBV4-3 to TRBJ1-1; D gene ambiguous. Trimming left V 3 bases short and J 7 bases short, with 18 bases between. The V gene's germline CDR1 is LGHNA and CDR2 YSLEER. The CDR3 has 15 residues. CDR3 sequence (DNA): TGCGCCAGCAGCCACGCCTTTCGGTATGCGGATGAAGCTTTCTTT. Encoded protein: CASSHAFRYADEAFF.

This clonotype occurred many times. The chain employs TRBV20-1 and TRBJ1-3, with no clear D. This CDR3 spans 12 amino acids. Trimming stripped 6 bases from V and 4 bases from J, with 10 bases between. The germline CDR1 and CDR2 sequences are DFQATT and SNEGSKA (reference sequence). CDR3 bases: TGCAGTGCCGAGGGTGGAGGAAACACCATATATTTT. This encodes CSAEGGGNTIYF.